Listed here are 27 T cell receptor beta chains from one sample, sequenced in a study of patients and donors after allogeneic stem cell transplantation. TCRdb fed the RT-PCR reads into MiXCR, producing one record per CDR3 protein. The sample carries some 960,000 distinct CDR3 sequences, roughly 18% recorded once. Sequenced sample: blood, either unsorted or a sorted T cell fraction (not recorded which). The source is a human donor who was either an allogeneic HSCT recipient or a stem cell or donor lymphocyte infusion donor (not recorded which). It is not recorded whose cells these are; they may come from a transplant donor.

This chain links TRBV20-1 with TRBJ2-7; D ambiguous. The V gene lost 0 bases and the J gene lost 5 bases, with 20 bases spanning the gap. Germline loops: CDR1 DFQATT, CDR2 SNEGSKA (reference sequence). This CDR3 comprises 16 residues. DNA of the CDR3: TGCAGTGCTAGAGATTCGATCGGTTCCTCCCCCCACGAGCAGTACTTC. Amino acids: CSARDSIGSSPHEQYF.

This sequence joins TRBV5-1 and TRBJ1-2; TRBD1 matches 7 bases. This CDR3 has 15 amino acids. Germline V gives CDR1 SGHRS, CDR2 YFSETQ. V gave up 4 bases and J gave up 8 bases; unmatched junction bases: 14. The DNA for the CDR3 is TGCGCCAGCAGCCCCCGACAGGGTGGGGACCGGGGCTACACCTTC. Amino acid sequence: CASSPRQGGDRGYTF.

This clonotype showed up many times. The chain combines TRBV12-3 or TRBV12-4 with TRBJ1-5, with D possibly being TRBD1 (6 bases). V dropped 5 bases and J dropped 6 bases, with 11 bases sitting between them. This CDR3 is 13 amino acids long. This CDR3 is CASSPTGFQPQHF. The CDR3 DNA reads as TGTGCCAGCAGTCCTACAGGGTTTCAGCCCCAGCATTTT.

The chain has TRBV20-1 and TRBJ2-1; no firm D call. The CDR3 is 15 amino acids. The V gene's germline CDR1 is DFQATT and CDR2 SNEGSKA (reference sequence). Deletions cut 1 base from V and 8 bases from J, with 18 bases between. CDR3 sequence: CSARALRWSSDEQFF. The CDR3 DNA reads as TGCAGTGCTAGAGCTTTACGTTGGAGCTCCGATGAGCAGTTCTTC.

This rearrangement joins TRBV5-1 to TRBJ2-1; 11 positions match TRBD1. There are 14 residues in the CDR3. In germline, CDR1 is SGHRS, CDR2 YFSETQ. With V trimmed by 4 bases and J by 8 bases, 5 bases remained unmatched. The CDR3 DNA reads as TGCGCCAGCAGCCCGGACAGGGGGCTGGATGAGCAGTTCTTC. It encodes CASSPDRGLDEQFF.

The CDR3 DNA is TGCAGCGTTGTTTTGCGGGGGAGGCAAGAGACCCAGTACTTC. Translating gives CSVVLRGRQETQYF. The chain couples TRBV29-1 to TRBJ2-5; 7 nucleotides agree with TRBD2. Germline V gene lookup returns CDR1 SQVTM and CDR2 ANQGSEA. The CDR3 length is 14 residues. The junction had 7 bases not matched to a gene; V was cut back by 4 bases and J by 2 bases.

The chain has TRBV5-1 and TRBJ1-1, with D possibly TRBD1 on 6 matching bases. Trimming removed 4 bases at V and 3 bases at J, with 22 bases between. CDR1 and CDR2 (germline): SGHRS, YFSETQ. The CDR3 is 17 residues long. The CDR3 protein is CASSHANGRGADTEAFF. CDR3 coding DNA: TGCGCCAGCAGCCACGCCAACGGGCGGGGGGCTGACACTGAAGCTTTCTTT.

This chain connects TRBV4-1 to TRBJ2-7; unclear D gene. Deletions cut 0 bases from V and 1 base from J, with 16 bases between. CDR1 is MGHRA, CDR2 YSYEKL, per germline. The CDR3 is made up of 17 amino acids. CDR3 region: CASSQEVWAQSSYEQYF. The CDR3 DNA follows: TGCGCCAGCAGCCAAGAGGTGTGGGCCCAGTCGTCCTACGAGCAGTACTTC.

This chain uses TRBV27 with TRBJ2-6; no definite D call. The germline V and J ends were trimmed by 6 bases and 0 bases, with 6 bases remaining between them. From germline, CDR1 is MNHEY and CDR2 SMNVEV (reference sequence). The length of the CDR3 is 14 residues. In nucleotides, the CDR3 is TGTGCCAGCAGACAGCTCTCTGGGGCCAACGTCCTGACTTTC. Amino acids: CASRQLSGANVLTF.

A few counts support this clonotype. V usage is TRBV10-3 and J usage is TRBJ2-7; 8 positions match TRBD2. Germline values: CDR1 ENHRY, CDR2 SYGVKD. CDR3 length: 14 residues. V was pared by 4 bases and J by 2 bases, with 4 bases of the junction left unmatched. The CDR3: CAISGVSGAYEQYF. DNA for the CDR3: TGTGCCATCAGTGGAGTTAGCGGGGCCTACGAGCAGTACTTC.

This clonotype appeared a few times. The rearrangement joins TRBV27 to TRBJ1-2, with D tentatively TRBD1 (6 bases). Germline CDR1 and CDR2: MNHEY and SMNVEV (reference sequence). V lost 8 bases, J lost 7 bases, and 17 bases lay in between. The CDR3 totals 13 residues. CDR3: CASGPRQGSGYTF. The CDR3 DNA is TGTGCCAGCGGGCCACGTCAGGGGTCTGGCTACACCTTC.

The chain employs TRBV19 and TRBJ1-1; tentative D call: TRBD1 (6 bases). The length of the CDR3 is 14 residues. The germline V gene encodes CDR1 LNHDA and CDR2 SQIVND (reference sequence). V shed 9 bases and J shed 0 bases, with 14 bases lying between them. The CDR3 DNA reads as TGTGCCAGCCACGCAGACAGGTTGAACACTGAAGCTTTCTTT. This sequence encodes CASHADRLNTEAFF.

This clonotype was recorded once. The chain employs TRBV11-2 and TRBJ2-2; the D gene is possibly TRBD2 (6 bases). Per the germline V gene, CDR1 is SGHAT and CDR2 is FQNNGV. V was cut by 11 bases and J by 2 bases, with 12 bases left in between. The CDR3 consists of 13 residues. Here the CDR3 DNA reads TGTGCCGGTGTGGAGGGAAACACCGGGGAGCTGTTTTTT. Translation: CAGVEGNTGELFF.

The V call is TRBV20-1, the J call TRBJ2-3; D possibly corresponds to TRBD2 (5 bases). Trimming left V 1 base short and J 4 bases short, with 12 bases between. Germline loops: CDR1 DFQATT, CDR2 SNEGSKA (reference sequence). This CDR3 has 14 residues. DNA of the CDR3: TGCAGTGCTAGAGCCGGGGAAGGCCCAGATACGCAGTATTTT. Residues: CSARAGEGPDTQYF.

The V gene is TRBV7-2, the J gene TRBJ1-1; TRBD1 is a possible D gene (6 bases). Trimming took 5 bases from V and 0 from J, leaving 16 bases between them. There are 16 residues in the CDR3. Germline CDR1 SGHTA, CDR2 FQGNSA. The CDR3 here is CASSPFSTGMNTEAFF. CDR3 bases: TGTGCCAGCAGCCCATTCTCGACAGGAATGAACACTGAAGCTTTCTTT.

The CDR3 sequence is CSLRDNSYEQYF. In DNA form, the CDR3 reads TGCAGCTTGAGGGACAACTCCTACGAGCAGTACTTC. The chain combines TRBV29-1 with TRBJ2-7; TRBD1 is a possible D gene (6 bases). There are 12 residues in the CDR3. V was cut by 8 bases and J by 0 bases, with 11 bases left in between. Germline V CDR1 and CDR2: SQVTM, ANQGSEA.

This chain joins TRBV20-1 and TRBJ2-4; TRBD2 aligns across 12 bases. The ends lost 5 bases at V and 0 bases at J; junction bases unmatched: 2. The CDR3 contains 15 residues. Germline-derived CDR1 and CDR2 are DFQATT and SNEGSKA (reference sequence). CDR3 DNA: TGCAGTGCTGTGACTAGCGGGAGAGCCAAAAACATTCAGTACTTC. Encoded protein: CSAVTSGRAKNIQYF.

This chain links TRBV12-3 or TRBV12-4 with TRBJ2-1; 14 positions agree with TRBD2. V shed 6 bases and J 7 bases; nucleotides not matched to a gene: 2. The CDR3 contains 14 residues. The CDR3 DNA reads TGTGCCAGCAGAAGGACTAGCGGGAGGAATGAGCAGTTCTTC. It is translated as CASRRTSGRNEQFF.

V gene TRBV20-1 combines with J gene TRBJ2-7; D call uncertain. The length of the CDR3 is 14 residues. The V gene's germline CDR1 is DFQATT and CDR2 SNEGSKA (reference sequence). V lost 3 bases and J 0 bases, leaving 12 bases between the germline ends. The CDR3 region has the DNA TGCAGTGCTAGTTATCAGACGAGCTCCTACGAGCAGTACTTC. Amino acids: CSASYQTSSYEQYF.

This clonotype appeared a few times. The chain couples TRBV5-1 to TRBJ1-1; weak D call: TRBD1 (5 bases). The length of the CDR3 is 15 residues. CDR1 and CDR2 (germline): SGHRS, YFSETQ. V dropped 4 bases and J dropped 0 bases, with 13 bases sitting between them. CDR3 sequence reads: CASSKRGALNTEAFF. Here the CDR3 DNA reads TGCGCCAGCAGCAAACGAGGGGCATTGAACACTGAAGCTTTCTTT.

This clonotype was recorded a few times. The J gene is TRBJ2-3, the V gene TRBV20-1; no firm D call. The CDR3 has 14 amino acids. Germline-derived CDR1 and CDR2 are DFQATT and SNEGSKA (reference sequence). V lost 7 bases and J lost 0, with 14 bases in between. The CDR3 loop reads CSVSPLTSTDTQYF. The CDR3 coding sequence is TGCAGTGTTTCCCCCCTCACTAGCACAGATACGCAGTATTTT.

This chain links TRBV4-1 with TRBJ2-1; TRBD1 or TRBD2 may be the D gene (5 bases each). With 0 bases removed from V and 8 bases from J, the gap between germline ends came to 26 bases. There are 19 residues in the CDR3. The germline gives CDR1 MGHRA, CDR2 YSYEKL. The CDR3 reads CASSQESSKGRSRGDEQFF. The CDR3 DNA follows: TGCGCCAGCAGCCAAGAAAGTTCGAAGGGACGGTCCAGAGGGGATGAGCAGTTCTTC.

This clonotype appeared many times. V gene TRBV24-1 combines with J gene TRBJ2-2; the match to TRBD1 covers 7 bases. This CDR3 has 16 residues. Trimming at V came to 4 bases and at J to 3 bases, leaving 7 bases not matched to a gene. Germline CDR1 is KGHDR and CDR2 is SFDVKD. The CDR3 region has the DNA TGTGCCACCAGTGAGCAGACAGGGAAGGACACCGGGGAGCTGTTTTTT. Its protein product is CATSEQTGKDTGELFF.

This sequence joins TRBV2 and TRBJ1-5; TRBD1 matches at 9 bases. The CDR3 has 15 amino acids. V dropped 4 bases and J dropped 11; count of bases not matched to a gene: 12. Germline-derived CDR1 and CDR2 are SNHLY and FYNNEI. The CDR3 here is CASSVADRGVQSQHF. In DNA, the CDR3 is TGTGCCAGCAGTGTTGCGGACAGGGGCGTACAATCCCAGCATTTT.

This chain uses TRBV4-1 with TRBJ1-4; D is unresolved. CDR3 length equals 15 residues. Germline loops: CDR1 MGHRA, CDR2 YSYEKL. V was shortened by 4 bases and J by 3 bases, with 12 bases between the two germline ends. CDR3 amino acids: CASSRQAIANEKLFF. Here the CDR3 DNA reads TGCGCCAGCAGCCGCCAAGCGATCGCTAATGAAAAACTGTTTTTT.

The chain couples TRBV2 to TRBJ1-2; D uncertain. CDR3 length equals 15 residues. Trimming pared 3 bases from V and 4 bases from J, leaving 15 bases between. Germline CDR1 SNHLY, CDR2 FYNNEI. CDR3 DNA: TGTGCCAGCAGTGATTCGGTACAACTTATCTATGGCTACACCTTC. It yields the protein CASSDSVQLIYGYTF.

The chain employs TRBV28 and TRBJ2-3; 7 bases map to TRBD1. Germline trimming cut 6 bases from V and 6 bases from J; bases unmatched to any gene: 9. Germline lookup yields CDR1 MDHEN and CDR2 SYDVKM. The CDR3 contains 14 residues. CDR3 sequence: CASRQGPLGDTQYF. CDR3 sequence (DNA): TGTGCCAGCAGACAGGGGCCCTTGGGGGATACGCAGTATTTT. Filled out from reference TRBV28 and TRBJ2-3, the complete variable domain reads DVKVTQSSRYLVKRTGEKVFLECVQDMDHENMFWYRQDPGLGLRLIYFSYDVKMKEKGDIPEGYSVSREKKERFSLILESASTNQTSMYLCASRQGPLGDTQYFGPGTRLTVL.